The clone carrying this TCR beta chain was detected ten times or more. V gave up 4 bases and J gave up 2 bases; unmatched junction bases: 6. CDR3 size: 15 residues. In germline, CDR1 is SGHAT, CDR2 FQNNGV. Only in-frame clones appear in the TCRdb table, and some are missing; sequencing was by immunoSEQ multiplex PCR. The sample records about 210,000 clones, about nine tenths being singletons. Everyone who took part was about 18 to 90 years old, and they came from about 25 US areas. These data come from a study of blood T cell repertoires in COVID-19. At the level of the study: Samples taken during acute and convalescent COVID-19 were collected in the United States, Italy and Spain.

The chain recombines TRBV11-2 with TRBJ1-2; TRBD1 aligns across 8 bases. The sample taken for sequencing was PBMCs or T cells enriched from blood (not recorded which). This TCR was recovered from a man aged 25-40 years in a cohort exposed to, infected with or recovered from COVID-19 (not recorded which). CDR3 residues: CASSSTGGFNYGYTF. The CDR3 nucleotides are TGTGCCAGCAGCTCAACAGGGGGATTCAACTATGGCTACACCTTC.